The rows below give T cell receptor beta chains drawn from one sample of a study of blood T cell repertoires in COVID-19. TCRdb keeps only in-frame clones here, not all; method: immunoSEQ multiplex PCR. This sample has some 110,000 clones, with around four fifths found just once. The sequenced material came from peripheral blood. These receptors all stem from a man between 60 and 70 years old with active or convalescent COVID-19. Each CDR3 is given with its conserved first and last residue. The order of the fields is V gene, J gene, clone size, D gene, CDR3 DNA, CDR3 protein. The D gene is left open where the match is weak. Rows may omit the clone size; those that give it use once, few, many or a size class.

v_gene: TRBV30; j_gene: TRBJ1-4; abundance: -; d_gene: TRBD1; CDR3nt: TGTGCCTGGACCGGACAGGGGCCTGAAAAACTGTTTTTT; CDR3aa: CAWTGQGPEKLFF
v_gene: TRBV9; j_gene: TRBJ2-7; abundance: -; d_gene: -; CDR3nt: TGTGCCAGCAGCGTTTCCGGGACACCCGCCTACGAGCAGTACTTC; CDR3aa: CASSVSGTPAYEQYF
v_gene: TRBV7-9; j_gene: TRBJ2-1; abundance: -; d_gene: TRBD1; CDR3nt: TGTGCCAGCAGCTACCCAATAAACAGGGGATGGGTCAATGAGCAGTTCTTC; CDR3aa: CASSYPINRGWVNEQFF
v_gene: TRBV24-1; j_gene: TRBJ2-2; abundance: -; d_gene: TRBD1; CDR3nt: TGTGCCACCAGTGACCGGACAGGGTTTGGCGGGGAGCTGTTTTTT; CDR3aa: CATSDRTGFGGELFF
v_gene: TRBV24-1; j_gene: TRBJ1-5; abundance: -; d_gene: TRBD1; CDR3nt: TGTGCCACCAGTGATCCCGGACAGGGAAATCAGCCCCAGCATTTT; CDR3aa: CATSDPGQGNQPQHF
v_gene: TRBV13; j_gene: TRBJ1-2; abundance: -; d_gene: -; CDR3nt: TGTGCCGCCCAGAAGAGAAGTCGGGATGGCTACACCTTC; CDR3aa: CAAQKRSRDGYTF
v_gene: TRBV29-1; j_gene: TRBJ2-7; abundance: -; d_gene: -; CDR3nt: TGCAGCGCCGAAGGGCTAGCGCGGGAGCAGTACTTC; CDR3aa: CSAEGLAREQYF
v_gene: TRBV7-3; j_gene: TRBJ1-1; abundance: -; d_gene: -; CDR3nt: TGTGCCAGCAGCTTACAGGGGAACACTGAAGCTTTCTTT; CDR3aa: CASSLQGNTEAFF
v_gene: TRBV11-2; j_gene: TRBJ1-6; abundance: few; d_gene: -; CDR3nt: TGTGCCAGCAGCCAATGGGGGGGGGAGAATTCACCCCTCCACTTT; CDR3aa: CASSQWGGENSPLHF
v_gene: TRBV7-2; j_gene: TRBJ2-5; abundance: -; d_gene: -; CDR3nt: TGTGCCAGCGCCTCTGGGTTAGGAGGGGCGGGGGCGACCCAGTACTTC; CDR3aa: CASASGLGGAGATQYF
v_gene: TRBV4-2; j_gene: TRBJ2-7; abundance: -; d_gene: TRBD2; CDR3nt: TGTGCCAGCAGCCAAGATGCTAGCGGGAGGCTATACTCGTCCGAGCAGTACTTC; CDR3aa: CASSQDASGRLYSSEQYF
v_gene: TRBV2; j_gene: TRBJ2-7; abundance: -; d_gene: TRBD2; CDR3nt: TGTGCCAGCACTAGCGGGAGGGCAGAAGAGCAGTACTTC; CDR3aa: CASTSGRAEEQYF
v_gene: TRBV7-3; j_gene: TRBJ2-1; abundance: -; d_gene: TRBD2; CDR3nt: TGTGCCAGCAGCCCTCTCGGCGGGAGGATAAATGAGCAGTTCTTC; CDR3aa: CASSPLGGRINEQFF
v_gene: TRBV7-8; j_gene: TRBJ2-3; abundance: once; d_gene: TRBD2; CDR3nt: TGTGCCAGCAGCCCAAGACTAGCCCTCACAGATACGCAGTATTTT; CDR3aa: CASSPRLALTDTQYF
v_gene: TRBV6-6; j_gene: TRBJ2-2; abundance: -; d_gene: TRBD2; CDR3nt: TGTGCCAGCAGCCGTGGACTAGCGGGCACCGGGGAGCTGTTTTTT; CDR3aa: CASSRGLAGTGELFF
v_gene: TRBV19; j_gene: TRBJ1-2; abundance: -; d_gene: -; CDR3nt: TGTGCCAGTAGTATAGCAGGGGTCTATGGCTACACCTTC; CDR3aa: CASSIAGVYGYTF
v_gene: TRBV27; j_gene: TRBJ2-7; abundance: once; d_gene: TRBD2; CDR3nt: TGTGCCAGCAGTTTTGGTACTAGCGGGACCGGTACCTACGAGCAGTACTTC; CDR3aa: CASSFGTSGTGTYEQYF
v_gene: TRBV10-3; j_gene: TRBJ1-4; abundance: -; d_gene: TRBD1; CDR3nt: TGTGCCTCTAAACCCGGGACAGGGGGCTCTACGCCCACTGAAAAACTGTTTTTT; CDR3aa: CASKPGTGGSTPTEKLFF
v_gene: TRBV28; j_gene: TRBJ2-2; abundance: -; d_gene: -; CDR3nt: TGTGCCAGCGGGCCCAGGGTGGTCGGGGAGCTGTTTTTT; CDR3aa: CASGPRVVGELFF
v_gene: TRBV11-2; j_gene: TRBJ2-7; abundance: -; d_gene: TRBD1; CDR3nt: TGTGCCAGCAGCCTAAACAGGGGCATCCTTCGCGGCGAGCAGTACTTC; CDR3aa: CASSLNRGILRGEQYF
v_gene: TRBV4-3; j_gene: TRBJ2-5; abundance: -; d_gene: -; CDR3nt: TGCGCCAGCAGCCAAGAGCCCCAGGGGATCAAGAGTGCCCAGTACTTC; CDR3aa: CASSQEPQGIKSAQYF
v_gene: TRBV3-1/TRBV3-2; j_gene: TRBJ2-1; abundance: -; d_gene: -; CDR3nt: TGTGCCAGCAGCCCGTTGGGAGTAGTTAGTGAGCAGTTCTTC; CDR3aa: CASSPLGVVSEQFF
v_gene: TRBV4-2; j_gene: TRBJ2-2; abundance: -; d_gene: TRBD2; CDR3nt: TGTGCCAGCCGCGCTGGATCGGGACTAGAGAACACCGGGGAGCTGTTTTTT; CDR3aa: CASRAGSGLENTGELFF
v_gene: TRBV20-1; j_gene: TRBJ2-7; abundance: -; d_gene: -; CDR3nt: TGCAGTGCTAGTCGGGATAGCCGGTACGAGCAGTACTTC; CDR3aa: CSASRDSRYEQYF
v_gene: TRBV28; j_gene: TRBJ1-6; abundance: -; d_gene: -; CDR3nt: TGTGCCAGCAGTGCAGGGGCGAATAATTCACCCCTCCACTTT; CDR3aa: CASSAGANNSPLHF
v_gene: TRBV6-5; j_gene: TRBJ1-5; abundance: -; d_gene: -; CDR3nt: TGTGCCAGTACGGGCGGAACAGGAAGCAATCAGCCCCAGCATTTT; CDR3aa: CASTGGTGSNQPQHF
v_gene: TRBV5-6; j_gene: TRBJ2-7; abundance: -; d_gene: TRBD1; CDR3nt: TGTGCCAGCAGCGCCACCGGGACAGGATGGGACTACGAGCAGTACTTC; CDR3aa: CASSATGTGWDYEQYF
v_gene: TRBV11-2; j_gene: TRBJ2-7; abundance: -; d_gene: -; CDR3nt: TGTGCCAGCAGCTTAGCCGACAGACCAGTGCACTTC; CDR3aa: CASSLADRPVHF
v_gene: TRBV2; j_gene: TRBJ2-1; abundance: -; d_gene: -; CDR3nt: TGTGCCAGTGATGAACGGTTCCTCAATGAGCAGTTCTTC; CDR3aa: CASDERFLNEQFF
v_gene: TRBV12-3/TRBV12-4; j_gene: TRBJ1-1; abundance: -; d_gene: -; CDR3nt: TGTGCCAGCAGTTTTACGGGTAGCGCTGAAGCTTTCTTT; CDR3aa: CASSFTGSAEAFF